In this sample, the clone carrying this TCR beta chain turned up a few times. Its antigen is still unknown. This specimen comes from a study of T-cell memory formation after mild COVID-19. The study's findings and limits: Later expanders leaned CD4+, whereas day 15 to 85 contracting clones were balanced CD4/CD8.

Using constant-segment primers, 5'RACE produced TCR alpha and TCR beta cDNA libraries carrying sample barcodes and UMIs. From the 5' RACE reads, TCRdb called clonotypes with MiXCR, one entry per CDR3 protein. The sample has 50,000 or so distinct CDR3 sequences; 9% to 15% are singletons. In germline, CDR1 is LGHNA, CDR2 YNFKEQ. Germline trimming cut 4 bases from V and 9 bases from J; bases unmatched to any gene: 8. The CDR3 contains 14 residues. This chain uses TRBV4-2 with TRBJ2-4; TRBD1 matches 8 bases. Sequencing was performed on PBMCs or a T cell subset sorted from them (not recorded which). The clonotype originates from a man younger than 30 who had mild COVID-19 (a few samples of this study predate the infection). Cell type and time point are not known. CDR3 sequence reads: CASSPTGASGIQYF. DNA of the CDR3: TGTGCCAGCAGCCCGACAGGGGCGTCTGGCATTCAGTACTTC.